This T cell receptor beta chain was found in a study of shared T cell receptors in the human thymus. Using immunoSEQ multiplex PCR, the repertoire was profiled, and TCRdb retains in-frame clones only, with some absent. Among about 660,000 clones listed, roughly 90% were seen once. Trimming shortened V by 5 bases and J by 4 bases, and 15 bases separated the two germline ends. Germline CDR1 SEHNR, CDR2 FQNEAQ (reference sequence). The length of the CDR3 is 14 residues. This same sample was also part of a study on human thymus T cells. That work contributes: Corrective surgery for congenital heart defects was being performed on the healthy Finnish infants who served as donors. Corrective heart surgery yielded the resections from which the thymus tissue came. The related literature has documented a marked overlap of thymic repertoires among unrelated individuals.

The genes are TRBV7-9 and TRBJ2-7; weak D call: TRBD1 (6 bases). Sequenced material: thymocytes. The receptor was isolated from a boy younger than two with a congenital heart defect. The CDR3 nucleotides are TGTGCCAGCAGCCGACCGGGACACAAATACGAGCAGTACTTC. It specifies CASSRPGHKYEQYF.